The 28 T cell receptor beta chains presented below share a single source sample, sequenced in a study of early T cells in non-severe SARS-CoV-2 infection. TCRdb processed the 5' RACE reads anew with MiXCR; each CDR3 protein has one entry. Counted here are about 69,000 distinct CDR3 sequences, about 10% occurring once; the ten biggest clones make up roughly 5.7%. Sequences were derived from whole blood, sampled at baseline. The origin of the receptors is an adult who was a healthcare worker with PCR-confirmed SARS-CoV-2 infection or an uninfected control (not recorded which).

This clonotype was picked up many times. The rearrangement links TRBV20-1 to TRBJ2-7; D remains ambiguous. The CDR3 runs to 14 residues. The germline V gene encodes CDR1 DFQATT and CDR2 SNEGSKA (reference sequence). Trimming took off 0 bases at V and 5 bases at J, with 14 bases between the two ends. CDR3 nucleotides: TGCAGTGCTAGAGATCGTGGTGGGGTCCACGAGCAGTACTTC. Residues: CSARDRGGVHEQYF.

CDR3 sequence reads: CASSFRGGTGELFF. CDR3 DNA: TGTGCCAGCAGCTTCCGGGGGGGCACCGGGGAGCTGTTTTTT. The chain uses TRBV11-2 and TRBJ2-2, with 8 bases identical to TRBD2. The junction had 1 base not matched to a gene; V was cut back by 3 bases and J by 4 bases. The CDR3 has 14 amino acids. Germline V gene lookup returns CDR1 SGHAT and CDR2 FQNNGV.

This clonotype was detected a few times. The chain couples TRBV19 to TRBJ2-5; D may correspond to TRBD1 or TRBD2 (5 bases each). This CDR3 has 14 residues. The V and J ends lost 6 bases and 2 bases respectively, with 13 bases between them. Germline V gene sequence: CDR1 LNHDA, CDR2 SQIVND (reference sequence). The CDR3 loop is CASSDGTEQETQYF. CDR3 coding DNA: TGTGCCAGTAGCGATGGGACGGAACAAGAGACCCAGTACTTC.

At least ten counts were recorded for this clonotype. The chain combines TRBV11-2 with TRBJ2-1; D is tentatively TRBD1 or TRBD2 (6 bases each). Trimming shortened V by 5 bases and J by 4 bases, and 12 bases separated the two germline ends. This CDR3 contains 14 residues. Per the germline V gene, CDR1 is SGHAT and CDR2 is FQNNGV. The CDR3 protein is CASSTRGPYNEQFF. In DNA form, the CDR3 reads TGTGCCAGCAGCACCCGGGGGCCTTACAATGAGCAGTTCTTC.

The chain carries TRBV4-2 and TRBJ1-2; D is ambiguous. V lost 0 bases and J lost 8, with 10 bases in between. From germline, CDR1 is LGHNA and CDR2 YNFKEQ. The CDR3 length is 13 residues. The CDR3 DNA reads TGTGCCAGCAGCCAAGAGTGGCAGGTGGGCTACACCTTC. The encoded protein is CASSQEWQVGYTF.

This clonotype was found many times. The rearrangement uses TRBV19 and TRBJ1-2, with TRBD1 matching over 7 bases. The CDR3 covers 14 residues. With V trimmed by 2 bases and J by 6 bases, 6 bases remained unmatched. CDR1 and CDR2 from the germline V gene are LNHDA and SQIVND (reference sequence). The CDR3 DNA sequence: TGTGCCAGTAGTATAATCTTTACAGGGGATGGCTACACCTTC. Translating gives CASSIIFTGDGYTF.

V gene TRBV7-8 combines with J gene TRBJ2-5; tentative D call: TRBD1 (5 bases). V gave up 3 bases and J gave up 6 bases, with 11 bases separating them. The CDR3 is made up of 13 amino acids. Germline V CDR1 and CDR2: SGHVS, FQNEAQ. The CDR3 sequence is CASSFQGSQTQYF. CDR3 DNA: TGTGCCAGCAGCTTCCAGGGCAGCCAGACCCAGTACTTC.

This clonotype was counted ten times or more. The chain carries TRBV20-1 and TRBJ2-1, with 14 nucleotides matching TRBD2. The V gene's germline CDR1 is DFQATT and CDR2 SNEGSKA (reference sequence). J was trimmed by 8 bases and V by 5 bases; bases with no gene match: 5. The CDR3 totals 14 residues. CDR3 protein: CSALTSGRADEQFF. CDR3 coding DNA: TGCAGTGCTCTGACTAGCGGGAGGGCCGATGAGCAGTTCTTC.

This clonotype was found many times. The rearrangement uses TRBV29-1 and TRBJ2-7; TRBD2 aligns across 7 bases. Germline V lookup: CDR1 SQVTM, CDR2 ANQGSEA. J lost 5 bases, V lost 5 bases, and 6 bases had no gene match. The CDR3 contains 12 residues. CDR3 sequence: CSVRAGVDEQYF. In DNA form, the CDR3 reads TGCAGCGTTCGTGCGGGGGTGGACGAGCAGTACTTC.

This clonotype was found many times. The rearrangement links TRBV20-1 to TRBJ1-1; TRBD1 aligns across 7 bases. The CDR3 length is 12 residues. Germline CDR1 and CDR2: DFQATT and SNEGSKA (reference sequence). With V trimmed by 3 bases and J by 4 bases, 2 bases remained unmatched. The CDR3 nucleotides are TGCAGTGCTAGTAGGGGGCTCACTGAAGCTTTCTTT. It encodes CSASRGLTEAFF.

J is TRBJ1-3 and V is TRBV5-5, with no clear D. Germline V gene sequence: CDR1 SGHKS, CDR2 YYEKEE (reference sequence). Trimming removed 2 bases from V and 4 bases from J, with 16 bases in between. CDR3 length: 16 residues. Written as DNA, the CDR3 is TGTGCCAGCAGCTTCGGCCAGTGGCTTTCGGGAAACACCATATATTTT. This codes for CASSFGQWLSGNTIYF.

The rearrangement joins TRBV2 to TRBJ2-7; 14 positions agree with TRBD2. The length of the CDR3 is 18 residues. The V segment lost 6 bases and the J segment 6 bases; nucleotides outside the gene matches: 16. Germline V CDR1 and CDR2: SNHLY, FYNNEI. The CDR3 nucleotides are TGTGCCAGCAGCGCGGGACTAGCGGGAGTTTTGTTGGCGGGCGAGCAGTACTTC. Translated, it gives CASSAGLAGVLLAGEQYF.

The J gene is TRBJ2-2, the V gene TRBV9; TRBD1 matches 8 bases. Germline V gene data show CDR1 as SGDLS and CDR2 as YYNGEE. The CDR3 has 15 amino acids. Germline trimming cut 1 base from V and 3 bases from J; bases unmatched to any gene: 2. DNA for the CDR3: TGTGCCAGCAGCGTAACAGGGGGTTACACCGGGGAGCTGTTTTTT. It encodes CASSVTGGYTGELFF. The whole variable domain, filled in from reference TRBV9 and TRBJ2-2, reads DSGVTQTPKHLITATGQRVTLRCSPRSGDLSVYWYQQSLDQGLQFLIQYYNGEERAKGNILERFSAQQFPDLHSELNLSSLELGDSALYFCASSVTGGYTGELFFGEGSRLTVL.

This clonotype occurred a few times. V is TRBV12-3 or TRBV12-4 and J is TRBJ2-3, with 8 positions matching TRBD1. This CDR3 contains 14 residues. With 4 bases clipped from V and 4 bases from J, the junction kept 4 bases outside the gene matches. CDR3 sequence (DNA): TGTGCCAGCAGTTCCGGACAGGGTCCAGATACGCAGTATTTT. It codes for CASSSGQGPDTQYF.

The J gene is TRBJ2-3, the V gene TRBV11-2, with no clear D. The CDR3 is made up of 16 amino acids. V was pared by 3 bases and J by 2 bases, with 15 bases between. In germline, CDR1 is SGHAT, CDR2 FQNNGV. In DNA, the CDR3 is TGTGCCAGCAGCTTCCCCGGGCCTTTAGTCACAGATACGCAGTATTTT. Its protein is CASSFPGPLVTDTQYF.

V is TRBV20-1 and J is TRBJ2-4; D is undetermined. The CDR3 sequence is 16 residues long. Trimming removed 1 base at V and 1 base at J, with 14 bases between. Germline V gene lookup returns CDR1 DFQATT and CDR2 SNEGSKA (reference sequence). CDR3 DNA sequence: TGCAGTGCTAGAGCGGGCAGTGGCGCGGCCAAAAACATTCAGTACTTC. Its translation: CSARAGSGAAKNIQYF.

Many counts were recorded for this clonotype. The chain links TRBV6-2 or TRBV6-3 to TRBJ2-7; the D call may be TRBD1 or TRBD2 (6 bases each). There are 16 residues in the CDR3. V lost 5 bases, J lost 0 bases, and 17 bases lay in between. Germline-derived CDR1 and CDR2 are MNHEY and SVGEGT. CDR3 coding DNA: TGTGCCAGCAGTCCAAGCTCCGGGGGCCACTCCTACGAGCAGTACTTC. Encoded protein: CASSPSSGGHSYEQYF.

This clonotype was seen repeatedly, ten times or more. The chain recombines TRBV4-1 with TRBJ2-3; D is unresolved. V was cut by 2 bases and J by 6 bases, with 9 bases left in between. The CDR3 covers 13 residues. The germline V gene has CDR1 MGHRA and CDR2 YSYEKL. The CDR3 sequence: CASSQLERDTQYF. The CDR3 DNA reads TGCGCCAGCAGCCAACTAGAGAGGGATACGCAGTATTTT.

This clonotype occurred a few times. Here the CDR3 DNA reads TGCGCCAGCAGCTCCCGACAGGGCTACAATGAGCAGTTCTTC. This codes for CASSSRQGYNEQFF. The V and J genes are TRBV5-1 and TRBJ2-1; 7 bases match TRBD1. The V segment lost 3 bases and the J segment 3 bases; nucleotides outside the gene matches: 3. The CDR3 runs 14 residues. CDR1 and CDR2 from the germline V gene are SGHRS and YFSETQ.

This clonotype was recorded a few times. The rearrangement links TRBV30 to TRBJ2-5, with D tentatively TRBD1 or TRBD2 (5 bases each). V lost 4 bases, J lost 0 bases, and 12 bases lay in between. Germline lookup yields CDR1 GTSNPN and CDR2 SVGIG (reference sequence). This CDR3 comprises 14 residues. The CDR3 DNA reads TGTGCCTGGAATATGGGACCGTACCAAGAGACCCAGTACTTC. Translated, it gives CAWNMGPYQETQYF.

The chain employs TRBV9 and TRBJ1-1; TRBD1 is a possible D gene (5 bases). Trimming took 3 bases from V and 0 from J, leaving 12 bases between them. The germline V gene encodes CDR1 SGDLS and CDR2 YYNGEE. The length of the CDR3 is 15 residues. The DNA for the CDR3 is TGTGCCAGCAGCGAGGGACCTACCCTGAACACTGAAGCTTTCTTT. This sequence encodes CASSEGPTLNTEAFF.

This clonotype was detected ten times or more. The chain combines TRBV6-6 with TRBJ2-5; D unclear. Looked up from germline, CDR1 is MNHNY and CDR2 is SVGAGI (reference sequence). V shed 2 bases and J shed 5 bases, with 12 bases lying between them. CDR3 length equals 14 residues. CDR3 residues: CASSYSLGKETQYF. As DNA, the CDR3 is TGTGCCAGCAGTTACAGCCTGGGGAAGGAGACCCAGTACTTC.

The chain uses TRBV10-3 and TRBJ2-7, with D possibly being TRBD1 (5 bases). The CDR3 has 13 amino acids. V was pared by 7 bases and J by 1 base, with 11 bases between. The germline gives CDR1 ENHRY, CDR2 SYGVKD. CDR3 nucleotides: TGTGCCATCAAAGCACAGGCTTCCTACGAGCAGTACTTC. This codes for CAIKAQASYEQYF.

The chain has TRBV3-1 and TRBJ2-7, with 10 bases aligning to TRBD1. This CDR3 has 14 residues. Unmatched junction bases numbered 5, after V lost 4 bases and J lost 5 bases. CDR1 is LGHDT and CDR2 is YNNKEL in the germline V gene (reference sequence). CDR3 amino acids: CASSRWDRGDEQYF. The CDR3 nucleotides are TGTGCCAGCAGCCGGTGGGACAGGGGTGACGAGCAGTACTTC.

At least ten counts were recorded for this clonotype. This chain uses TRBV2 with TRBJ1-5, with D perhaps matching TRBD1 (5 bases). Trimming left V 5 bases short and J 0 bases short, with 11 bases between. In germline, CDR1 is SNHLY, CDR2 FYNNEI. CDR3 length equals 15 residues. The CDR3 region has the DNA TGTGCCAGCAGTTTAGGCAGGGCTAGCAATCAGCCCCAGCATTTT. Translation gives CASSLGRASNQPQHF.

This clonotype showed up just a few times. The V and J genes are TRBV24-1 and TRBJ2-1; 9 nucleotides match TRBD2. In germline, CDR1 is KGHDR, CDR2 SFDVKD. The CDR3 runs to 16 residues. Losses at the gene ends were 0 bases for V and 4 bases for J; bases not matched to a gene: 3. CDR3 loop: CATSDLSSGTYNEQFF. The DNA of the CDR3 is TGTGCCACCAGTGATTTGTCTAGCGGGACTTACAATGAGCAGTTCTTC.

In its sample, this clonotype was seen many times. V gene TRBV6-1 combines with J gene TRBJ1-2, with D tentatively TRBD1 (6 bases). Trimming took 7 bases from V and 6 from J, leaving 15 bases between them. The CDR3 is 13 amino acids. Germline-derived CDR1 and CDR2 are MNHNS and SASEGT. The CDR3 nucleotides read TGTGCCAGCACCCCCGACAGGTTTGATGGCTACACCTTC. Protein sequence: CASTPDRFDGYTF.

This sequence joins TRBV10-2 and TRBJ2-1; 8 bases line up with TRBD2. The CDR3 is 14 amino acids. CDR1 is WSHSY and CDR2 is SAAADI in the germline V gene. Trimming at V came to 5 bases and at J to 5 bases, leaving 5 bases not matched to a gene. The CDR3 is CASSPSGSNNEQFF. In nucleotides, the CDR3 is TGCGCCAGCAGTCCCAGCGGGAGTAACAATGAGCAGTTCTTC.